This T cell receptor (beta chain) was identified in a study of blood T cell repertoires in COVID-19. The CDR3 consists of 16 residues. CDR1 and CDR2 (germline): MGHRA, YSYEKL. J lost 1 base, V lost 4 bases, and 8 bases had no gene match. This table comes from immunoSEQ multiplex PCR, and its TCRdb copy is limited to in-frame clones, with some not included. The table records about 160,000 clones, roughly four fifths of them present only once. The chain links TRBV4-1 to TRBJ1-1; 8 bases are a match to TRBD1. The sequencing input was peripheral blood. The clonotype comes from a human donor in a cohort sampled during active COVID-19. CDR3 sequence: CASSPGQGIQNTEAFF. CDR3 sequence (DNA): TGCGCCAGCAGCCCTGGACAGGGCATTCAGAACACTGAAGCTTTCTTT.